The rows below give T cell receptor beta chains drawn from one sample of a study of blood T cell repertoires in COVID-19. Sequencing was performed with immunoSEQ multiplex PCR; in TCRdb, only in-frame clones are kept and a portion is missing. This sample has fewer than 350,000 clones, with 89% found just once. The sequencing sample was made of peripheral blood. The receptor source for this set is a woman in her sixties or seventies with COVID-19, enrolled during active disease. The CDR3 runs from the conserved cysteine through the conserved F or W. A D gene is named only where the DNA matches it firmly. Only part of the rows carry a size: once, few, many, or a class if the clone is expanded.

TRBJ1-5 TRBV6-4 NA NA TGTGCCAGCAGTGCCCTCCCCAATCAGCCCCAGCATTTT CASSALPNQPQHF
TRBJ1-4 TRBV18 NA NA TGTGCCAGTAGGCAGGCTGCAACTAATGAAAAACTGTTTTTT CASRQAATNEKLFF
TRBJ1-6 TRBV3-1/TRBV3-2 TRBD1 NA TGTGCCAGCAGGGATCGGGACAGGGGAAATTCACCCCTCCACTTT CASRDRDRGNSPLHF
TRBJ1-4 TRBV7-2 TRBD1 NA TGTGCCAGCAGAAGACAGGGAAGCGGAGAAAAACTGTTTTTT CASRRQGSGEKLFF
TRBJ1-2 TRBV7-9 TRBD1 NA TGTGCCAGCAGCCCCCCCCCGGACAGGGGGATTACCTATGGCTACACCTTC CASSPPPDRGITYGYTF
TRBJ2-7 TRBV9 NA once TGTGCCAGCAGCGTAGAAGCGGGCTCCTACGAGCAGTACTTC CASSVEAGSYEQYF
TRBJ1-1 TRBV5-1 NA NA TGCGCCAGCAGTGTAACAGGGAACACTGAAGCTTTCTTT CASSVTGNTEAFF
TRBJ1-2 TRBV27 TRBD1 NA TGTGCCACCTCGGACAGGGAGAACTATGGCTACACCTTC CATSDRENYGYTF
TRBJ2-7 TRBV10-3 TRBD1 once TGTGCCATCAGGAAGGACAGGGGGTACGAGCAGTACTTC CAIRKDRGYEQYF
TRBJ2-2 TRBV5-8 TRBD1 NA TGTGCCAGCAGCTTTCCCTCTGGGACAGGGACCGGGGAGCTGTTTTTT CASSFPSGTGTGELFF
TRBJ2-7 TRBV19 NA NA TGTGCCAGTAGTATCGGGCAATGGGGGCCCTACGAGCAGTACTTC CASSIGQWGPYEQYF
TRBJ1-4 TRBV29-1 NA NA TGCAGCGTTGTAGGGGCCGGTGGTTCCCAAGAAAAACTGTTTTTT CSVVGAGGSQEKLFF
TRBJ1-6 TRBV11-3 NA NA TGTGCCAGCAGCCGTACAGGTCAAAATTCACCCCTCCACTTT CASSRTGQNSPLHF
TRBJ1-1 TRBV18 NA NA TGTGCCAGCTCGCAGCGGACAGCAAATCAAAAAGGAACTGAAGCTTTCTTT CASSQRTANQKGTEAFF
TRBJ2-7 TRBV7-2 NA NA TGTGCCAGCAGCCCAGGCAGGGGTGCGTCCTACGAGCAGTACTTC CASSPGRGASYEQYF
TRBJ1-2 TRBV10-1 NA NA TGCGCCAGCAGTGAATACAGGGTCTATGGCTACACCTTC CASSEYRVYGYTF
TRBJ1-3 TRBV25-1 NA NA TGTGCCAGCAGCATAGACAGTACTGGAAACACCATATATTTT CASSIDSTGNTIYF
TRBJ1-5 TRBV28 TRBD1 NA TGTGCCAGCATAGGACAGGTCAATCAGCCCCAGCATTTT CASIGQVNQPQHF
TRBJ1-2 TRBV28 NA NA TGTGCCAGCAGTTACTTGCCCAGGAAGGATGGCTACACCTTC CASSYLPRKDGYTF
TRBJ1-1 TRBV20-1 TRBD1 NA TGCAGTGCTAGTAAACAGGGGGTTGAAGCTTTCTTT CSASKQGVEAFF
TRBJ2-3 TRBV6-5 TRBD2 NA TGTGCCAGCAGTTTAGCGGGGGTCCCAGATACGCAGTATTTT CASSLAGVPDTQYF
TRBJ2-5 TRBV20-1 NA NA TGCAGTGCGAGCGGTGGAGAGACCCAGTACTTC CSASGGETQYF
TRBJ1-2 TRBV12-3/TRBV12-4 TRBD1 NA TGTGCCATTGGACAGGTGACCGGCTACACCTTC CAIGQVTGYTF
TRBJ2-1 TRBV23-1 NA NA TGCGCCAGCACGAGTTTCTCCTACAATGAGCAGTTCTTC CASTSFSYNEQFF
TRBJ1-3 TRBV29-1 NA NA TGCAGCGCCCAAGTGCAGGTCTCTGGAAACACCATATATTTT CSAQVQVSGNTIYF
TRBJ1-6 TRBV5-1 NA NA TGCGCCAGCAGCGAGGAACCCCTTAATAACTATAATTCACCCCTCCACTTT CASSEEPLNNYNSPLHF
TRBJ1-5 TRBV24-1 NA NA TGTGCCACCAGTGACACTAATCAGCCCCAGCATTTT CATSDTNQPQHF
TRBJ1-1 TRBV7-2 NA NA TGTGCCAGCAGCTTAGTGGGTTCCAGGGTAAACACTGAAGCTTTCTTT CASSLVGSRVNTEAFF
TRBJ1-2 TRBV6-5 NA NA TGTGCCAGCAGTTCAGACAGGAACTATGGCTACACCTTC CASSSDRNYGYTF
TRBJ1-5 TRBV2 NA NA TGTGCCAGCAGGGGAGGACGCAATCAGCCCCAGCATTTT CASRGGRNQPQHF
TRBJ1-1 TRBV10-3 NA NA TGTGCCATCAGTGAATCGACAGAGAACACTGAAGCTTTCTTT CAISESTENTEAFF
TRBJ1-1 TRBV28 NA NA TGTGCCAGCAGGGCCGGGAGCCCAAACACTGAAGCTTTCTTT CASRAGSPNTEAFF